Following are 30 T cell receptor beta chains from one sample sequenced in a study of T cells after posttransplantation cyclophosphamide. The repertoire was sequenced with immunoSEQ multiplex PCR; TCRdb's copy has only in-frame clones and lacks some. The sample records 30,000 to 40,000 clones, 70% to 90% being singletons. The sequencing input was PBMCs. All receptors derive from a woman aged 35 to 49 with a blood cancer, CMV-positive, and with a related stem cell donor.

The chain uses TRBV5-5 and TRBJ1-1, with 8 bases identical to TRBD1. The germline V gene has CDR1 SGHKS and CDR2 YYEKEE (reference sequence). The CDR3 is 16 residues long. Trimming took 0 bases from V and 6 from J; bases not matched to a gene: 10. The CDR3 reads CASSLGSGQGGAEAFF. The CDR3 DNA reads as TGTGCCAGCAGCTTGGGATCCGGACAGGGAGGCGCTGAAGCTTTCTTT.

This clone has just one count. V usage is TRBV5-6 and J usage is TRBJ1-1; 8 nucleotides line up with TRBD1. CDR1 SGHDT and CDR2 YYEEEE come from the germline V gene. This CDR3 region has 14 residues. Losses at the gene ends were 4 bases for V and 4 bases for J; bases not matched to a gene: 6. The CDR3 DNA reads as TGTGCCAGCAGCCTAGGACAGGGCGGCACTGAAGCTTTCTTT. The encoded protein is CASSLGQGGTEAFF.

The CDR3 DNA reads TGTGCCAGCAGCTCAGGGGGATCGAACACCGGGGAGCTGTTTTTT. This translates into CASSSGGSNTGELFF. The J gene is TRBJ2-2, the V gene TRBV7-2; TRBD1 agrees at 7 bases. Germline CDR1 and CDR2: SGHTA and FQGNSA. The V segment lost 4 bases and the J segment 0 bases; nucleotides outside the gene matches: 2. CDR3 size: 15 residues.

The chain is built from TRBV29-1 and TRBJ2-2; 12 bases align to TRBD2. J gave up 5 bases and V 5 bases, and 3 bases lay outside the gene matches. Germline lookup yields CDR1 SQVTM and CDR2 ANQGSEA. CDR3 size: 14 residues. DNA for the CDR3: TGCAGCGTTAGGGGACTAGCGGGTACCGGGGAGCTGTTTTTT. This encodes CSVRGLAGTGELFF.

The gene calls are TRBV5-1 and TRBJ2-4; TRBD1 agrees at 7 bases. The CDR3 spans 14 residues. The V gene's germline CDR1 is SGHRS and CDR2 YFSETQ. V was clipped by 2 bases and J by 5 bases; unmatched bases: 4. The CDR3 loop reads CASSLRQGENIQYF. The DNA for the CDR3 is TGCGCCAGCAGCTTAAGGCAGGGGGAAAACATTCAGTACTTC.

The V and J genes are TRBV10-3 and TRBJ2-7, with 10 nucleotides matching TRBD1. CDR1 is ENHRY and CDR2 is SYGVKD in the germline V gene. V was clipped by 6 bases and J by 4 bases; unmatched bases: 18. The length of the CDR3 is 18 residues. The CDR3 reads CAISDGTGDVIFVYEQYF. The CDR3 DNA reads TGTGCCATCAGCGACGGGACAGGGGATGTTATTTTCGTTTACGAGCAGTACTTC.

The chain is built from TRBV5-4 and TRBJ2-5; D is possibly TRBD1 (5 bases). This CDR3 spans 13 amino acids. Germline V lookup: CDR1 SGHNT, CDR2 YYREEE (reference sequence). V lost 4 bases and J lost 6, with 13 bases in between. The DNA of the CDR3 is TGTGCCAGCAGCACCCAGACAGCACAGACCCAGTACTTC. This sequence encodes CASSTQTAQTQYF.

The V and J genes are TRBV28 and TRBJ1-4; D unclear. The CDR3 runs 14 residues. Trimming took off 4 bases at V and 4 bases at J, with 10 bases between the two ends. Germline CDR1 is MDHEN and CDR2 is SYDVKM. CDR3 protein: CASSSLDFNEKLFF. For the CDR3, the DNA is TGTGCCAGCAGTTCACTAGACTTTAATGAAAAACTGTTTTTT. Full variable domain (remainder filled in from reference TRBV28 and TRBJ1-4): DVKVTQSSRYLVKRTGEKVFLECVQDMDHENMFWYRQDPGLGLRLIYFSYDVKMKEKGDIPEGYSVSREKKERFSLILESASTNQTSMYLCASSSLDFNEKLFFGSGTQLSVL.

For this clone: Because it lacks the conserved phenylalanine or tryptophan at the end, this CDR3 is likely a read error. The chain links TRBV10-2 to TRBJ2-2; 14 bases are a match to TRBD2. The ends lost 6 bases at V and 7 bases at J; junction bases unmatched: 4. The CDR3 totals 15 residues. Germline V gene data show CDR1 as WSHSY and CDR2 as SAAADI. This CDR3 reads CASRTSGGAGGELFL. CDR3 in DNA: TGCGCCAGCAGGACTAGCGGGGGGGCCGGCGGGGAGCTGTTTCTT.

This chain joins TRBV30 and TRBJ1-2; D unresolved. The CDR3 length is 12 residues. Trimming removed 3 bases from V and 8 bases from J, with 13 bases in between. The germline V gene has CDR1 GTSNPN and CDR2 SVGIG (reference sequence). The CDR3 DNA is TGTGCCTGGAGGTGGGCGCAGCAGGGCTACACCTTC. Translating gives CAWRWAQQGYTF. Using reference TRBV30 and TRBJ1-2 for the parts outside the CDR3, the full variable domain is SQTIHQWPATLVQPVGSPLSLECTVEGTSNPNLYWYRQAAGRGLQLLFYSVGIGQISSEVPQNLSASRPQDRQFILSSKKLLLSDSGFYLCAWRWAQQGYTFGSGTRLTVV.

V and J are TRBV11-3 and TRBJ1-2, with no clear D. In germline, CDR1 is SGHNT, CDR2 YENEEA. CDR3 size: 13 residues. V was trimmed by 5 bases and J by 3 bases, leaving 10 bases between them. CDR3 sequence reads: CASSQDGDYGYTF. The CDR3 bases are TGTGCCAGCAGCCAAGACGGGGACTATGGCTACACCTTC. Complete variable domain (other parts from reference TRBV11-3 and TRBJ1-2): EAGVVQSPRYKIIEKKQPVAFWCNPISGHNTLYWYLQNLGQGPELLIRYENEEAVDDSQLPKDRFSAERLKGVDSTLKIQPAELGDSAVYLCASSQDGDYGYTFGSGTRLTVV.

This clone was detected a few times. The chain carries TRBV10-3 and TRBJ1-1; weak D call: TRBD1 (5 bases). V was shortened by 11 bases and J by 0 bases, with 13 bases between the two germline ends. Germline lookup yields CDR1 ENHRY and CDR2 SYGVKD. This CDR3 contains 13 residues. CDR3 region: CASEQDLNTEAFF. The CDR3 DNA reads TGTGCCTCGGAACAGGACCTGAACACTGAAGCTTTCTTT.

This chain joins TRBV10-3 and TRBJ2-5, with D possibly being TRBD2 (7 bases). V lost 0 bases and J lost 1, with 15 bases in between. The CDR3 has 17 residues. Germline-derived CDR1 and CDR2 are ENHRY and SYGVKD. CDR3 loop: CAISESPSGGPQETQYF. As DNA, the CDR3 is TGTGCCATCAGTGAGTCCCCCTCCGGGGGGCCCCAAGAGACCCAGTACTTC.

In DNA, the CDR3 is TGTGCCAGCAGTTACTTAAAGGACAGCACAAGGGGCTACACCTTC. It specifies CASSYLKDSTRGYTF. V is TRBV6-6 and J is TRBJ1-2; weak D call: TRBD1 (6 bases). Germline values: CDR1 MNHNY, CDR2 SVGAGI (reference sequence). The CDR3 sequence is 15 residues long. V lost 1 base and J lost 8, with 17 bases in between.

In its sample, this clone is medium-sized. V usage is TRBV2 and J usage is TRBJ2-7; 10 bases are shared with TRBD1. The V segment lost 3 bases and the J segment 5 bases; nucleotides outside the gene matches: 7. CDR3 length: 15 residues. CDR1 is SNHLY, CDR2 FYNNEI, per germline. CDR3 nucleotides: TGTGCCAGCAGTGAGAGGGACAGGGGTGTGGACGAGCAGTACTTC. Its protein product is CASSERDRGVDEQYF. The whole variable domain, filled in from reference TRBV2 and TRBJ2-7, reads EPEVTQTPSHQVTQMGQEVILRCVPISNHLYFYWYRQILGQKVEFLVSFYNNEISEKSEIFDDQFSVERPDGSNFTLKIRSTKLEDSAMYFCASSERDRGVDEQYFGPGTRLTVT.

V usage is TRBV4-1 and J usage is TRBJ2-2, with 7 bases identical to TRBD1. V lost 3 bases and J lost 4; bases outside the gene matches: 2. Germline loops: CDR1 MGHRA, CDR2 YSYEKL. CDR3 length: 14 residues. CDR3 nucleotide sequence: TGCGCCAGCAGCCAGACAGGGATCACCGGGGAGCTGTTTTTT. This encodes CASSQTGITGELFF.

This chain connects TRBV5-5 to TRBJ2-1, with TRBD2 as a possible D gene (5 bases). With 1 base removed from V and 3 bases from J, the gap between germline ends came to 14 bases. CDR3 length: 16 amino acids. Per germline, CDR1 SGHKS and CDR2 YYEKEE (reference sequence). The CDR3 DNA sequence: TGTGCCAGCAGCTTGACGTCTGGAGGAAACTACAATGAGCAGTTCTTC. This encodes CASSLTSGGNYNEQFF.

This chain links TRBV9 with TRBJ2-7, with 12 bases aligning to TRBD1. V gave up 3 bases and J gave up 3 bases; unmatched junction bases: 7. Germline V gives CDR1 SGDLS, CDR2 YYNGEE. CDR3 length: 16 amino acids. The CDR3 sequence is CASSGDRDRGLYEQYF. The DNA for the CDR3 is TGTGCCAGCAGCGGCGACCGGGACAGGGGGCTCTACGAGCAGTACTTC.

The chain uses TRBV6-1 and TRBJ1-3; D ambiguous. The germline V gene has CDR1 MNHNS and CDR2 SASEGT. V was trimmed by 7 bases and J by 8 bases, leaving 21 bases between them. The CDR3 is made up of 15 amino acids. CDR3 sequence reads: CASTRVGGRVDTIYF. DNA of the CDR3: TGTGCCAGCACCCGTGTAGGAGGGAGAGTTGACACCATATATTTT.

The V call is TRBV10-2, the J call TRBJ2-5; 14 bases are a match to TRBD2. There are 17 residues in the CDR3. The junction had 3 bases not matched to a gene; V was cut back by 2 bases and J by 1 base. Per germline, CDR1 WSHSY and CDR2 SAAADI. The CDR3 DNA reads TGCGCCAGCAGTGAGCCCGGGACTAGCGGGGGCCAAGAGACCCAGTACTTC. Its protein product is CASSEPGTSGGQETQYF.

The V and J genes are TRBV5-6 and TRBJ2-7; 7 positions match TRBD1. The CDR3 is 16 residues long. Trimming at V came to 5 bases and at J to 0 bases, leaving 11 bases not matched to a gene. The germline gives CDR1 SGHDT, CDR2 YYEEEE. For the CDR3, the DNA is TGTGCCAGCAGAAATGGTAACGGGACAGTCTCCTACGAGCAGTACTTC. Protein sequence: CASRNGNGTVSYEQYF. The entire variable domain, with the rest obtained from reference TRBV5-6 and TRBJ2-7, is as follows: DAGVTQSPTHLIKTRGQQVTLRCSPKSGHDTVSWYQQALGQGPQFIFQYYEEEERQRGNFPDRFSGHQFPNYSSELNVNALLLGDSALYLCASRNGNGTVSYEQYFGPGTRLTVT.

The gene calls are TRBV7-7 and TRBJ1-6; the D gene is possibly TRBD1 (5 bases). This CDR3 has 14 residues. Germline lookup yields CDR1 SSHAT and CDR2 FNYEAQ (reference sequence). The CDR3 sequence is CARGLSSYNSPLHF. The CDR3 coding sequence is TGTGCTAGGGGTCTAAGCTCCTATAATTCACCCCTCCACTTT. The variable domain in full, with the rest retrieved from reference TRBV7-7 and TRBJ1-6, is GAGVSQSPRYKVTKRGQDVTLRCDPISSHATLYWYQQALGQGPEFLTYFNYEAQPDKSGLPSDRFSAERPEGSISTLTIQRTEQRDSAMYRCARGLSSYNSPLHFGNGTRLTVT.

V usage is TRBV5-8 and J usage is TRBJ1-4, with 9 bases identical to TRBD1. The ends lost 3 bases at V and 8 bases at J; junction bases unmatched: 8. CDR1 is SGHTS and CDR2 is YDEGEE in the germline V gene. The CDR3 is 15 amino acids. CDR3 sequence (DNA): TGTGCCAGCAGCTCAGGGGACAGGGAGGGAGAAAAACTGTTTTTT. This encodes CASSSGDREGEKLFF.

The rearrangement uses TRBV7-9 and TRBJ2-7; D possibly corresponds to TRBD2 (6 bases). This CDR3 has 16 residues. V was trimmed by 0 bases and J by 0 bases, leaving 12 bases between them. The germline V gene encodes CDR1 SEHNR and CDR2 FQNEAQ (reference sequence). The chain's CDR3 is CASSLAGGRTSYEQYF. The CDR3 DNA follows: TGTGCCAGCAGCTTAGCCGGGGGACGCACCTCCTACGAGCAGTACTTC.

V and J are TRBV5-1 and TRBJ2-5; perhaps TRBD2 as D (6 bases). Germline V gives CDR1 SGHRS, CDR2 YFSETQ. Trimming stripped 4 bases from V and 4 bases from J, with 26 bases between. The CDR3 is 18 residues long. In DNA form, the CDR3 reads TGCGCCAGCAGCCTTAGGGTCGGCGGGATAGGGAGCGGAGAGACCCAGTACTTC. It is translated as CASSLRVGGIGSGETQYF.

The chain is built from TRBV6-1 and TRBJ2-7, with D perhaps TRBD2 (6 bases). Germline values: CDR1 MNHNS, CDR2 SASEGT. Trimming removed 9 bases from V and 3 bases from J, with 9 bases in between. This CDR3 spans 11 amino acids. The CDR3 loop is CASRLVYEQYF. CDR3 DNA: TGTGCCAGTCGACTAGTCTACGAGCAGTACTTC.

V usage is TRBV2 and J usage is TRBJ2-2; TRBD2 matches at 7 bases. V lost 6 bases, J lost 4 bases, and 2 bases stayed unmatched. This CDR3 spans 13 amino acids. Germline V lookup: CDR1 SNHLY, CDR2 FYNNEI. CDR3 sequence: CASRVAGTGELFF. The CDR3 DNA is TGTGCCAGCAGAGTAGCGGGCACCGGGGAGCTGTTTTTT. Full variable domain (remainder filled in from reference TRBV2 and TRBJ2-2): EPEVTQTPSHQVTQMGQEVILRCVPISNHLYFYWYRQILGQKVEFLVSFYNNEISEKSEIFDDQFSVERPDGSNFTLKIRSTKLEDSAMYFCASRVAGTGELFFGEGSRLTVL.

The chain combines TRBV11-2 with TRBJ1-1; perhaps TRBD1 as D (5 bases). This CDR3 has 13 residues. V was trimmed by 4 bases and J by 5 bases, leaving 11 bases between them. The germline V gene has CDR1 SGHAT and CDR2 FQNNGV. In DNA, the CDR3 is TGTGCCAGCAGCTCCCCAGGGAAAACTGAAGCTTTCTTT. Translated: CASSSPGKTEAFF.

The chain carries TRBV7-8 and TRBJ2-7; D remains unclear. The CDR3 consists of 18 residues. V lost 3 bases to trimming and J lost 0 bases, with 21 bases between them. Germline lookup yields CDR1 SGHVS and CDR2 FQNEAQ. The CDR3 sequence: CASSFSRGPNPSSYEQYF. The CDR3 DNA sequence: TGTGCCAGCAGCTTTAGTAGAGGCCCAAACCCTAGCTCCTACGAGCAGTACTTC.

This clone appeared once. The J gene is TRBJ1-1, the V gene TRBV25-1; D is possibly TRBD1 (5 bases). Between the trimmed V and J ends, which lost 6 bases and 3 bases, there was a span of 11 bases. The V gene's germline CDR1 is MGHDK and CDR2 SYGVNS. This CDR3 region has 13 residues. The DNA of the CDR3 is TGTGCCAGCAGGAACAGGTTCGACACTGAAGCTTTCTTT. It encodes CASRNRFDTEAFF.